These 22 T cell receptor beta chains came from one sample sequenced in a study of identical twins' blood T cells. TCRdb re-called the 5' RACE reads with MiXCR, one entry per CDR3 protein. The sample lists roughly 380,000 distinct CDR3 sequences, over 25% occurring once. Sequenced material: PBMCs. These receptor sequences come from a woman between 18 and 50 years old in good health.

This clonotype has a handful of counts. The chain joins TRBV9 to TRBJ2-2; D may match TRBD1 or TRBD2 (5 bases each). CDR3 length: 17 residues. Germline assignment: CDR1 SGDLS and CDR2 YYNGEE. V was shortened by 0 bases and J by 2 bases, with 14 bases between the two germline ends. The DNA of the CDR3 is TGTGCCAGCAGCGTAGCTGACGGGGCGTTTAACACCGGGGAGCTGTTTTTT. This encodes CASSVADGAFNTGELFF.

This clonotype was detected a few times. The chain couples TRBV7-9 to TRBJ1-4; 7 bases line up with TRBD1. The CDR3 is made up of 14 amino acids. Germline lookup yields CDR1 SEHNR and CDR2 FQNEAQ (reference sequence). Germline trimming cut 4 bases from V and 5 bases from J; bases unmatched to any gene: 4. CDR3 loop: CASSSDRRNEKLFF. Here the CDR3 DNA reads TGTGCCAGCAGCTCGGACAGGCGAAATGAAAAACTGTTTTTT.

This clonotype appeared a few times. The V and J genes are TRBV20-1 and TRBJ2-3; D gene uncertain. The germline V gene encodes CDR1 DFQATT and CDR2 SNEGSKA (reference sequence). V was cut by 4 bases and J by 2 bases, with 13 bases left in between. The CDR3 is made up of 14 amino acids. CDR3 sequence: CSAKMGWNTDTQYF. The CDR3 DNA sequence: TGCAGTGCTAAGATGGGCTGGAACACAGATACGCAGTATTTT.

The rearrangement joins TRBV21-1 to TRBJ2-7. TRBV21-1 is assigned pseudogene status. The CDR3 covers 9 residues. For the CDR3, the DNA is TGTGCCAGCAGCACCCGGCAGTACTTC. Translated, it gives CASSTRQYF.

This chain connects TRBV15 to TRBJ1-4, with 10 bases that match TRBD1. Germline V lookup: CDR1 LNHNV, CDR2 YYDKDF (reference sequence). The CDR3 spans 16 residues. Losses at the gene ends were 5 bases for V and 4 bases for J; bases not matched to a gene: 7. The CDR3 nucleotides are TGTGCCACCAGCGTGGGGACAGGGGCCTTTAATGAAAAACTGTTTTTT. Protein sequence: CATSVGTGAFNEKLFF. Supplemented by reference TRBV15 and TRBJ1-4, the full variable domain reads DAMVIQNPRYQVTQFGKPVTLSCSQTLNHNVMYWYQQKSSQAPKLLFHYYDKDFNNEADTPDNFQSRRPNTSFCFLDIRSPGLGDTAMYLCATSVGTGAFNEKLFFGSGTQLSVL.

The J gene is TRBJ2-3, the V gene TRBV9, with 11 nucleotides matching TRBD2. This CDR3 comprises 16 residues. The V gene end was trimmed by 4 bases and the J gene end by 10 bases; junction bases not matched to a gene: 14. The germline V gene encodes CDR1 SGDLS and CDR2 YYNGEE. CDR3 DNA: TGTGCCAGCAGCTCCCCCTCGACTAGCGGGATGGCTGCGCAGTATTTT. Translated, it gives CASSSPSTSGMAAQYF.

This clonotype was observed a handful of times. The gene calls are TRBV18 and TRBJ1-2; D uncertain. Germline lookup yields CDR1 KGHSH and CDR2 LQKENI. The CDR3 totals 14 residues. V was shortened by 6 bases and J by 0 bases, with 11 bases between the two germline ends. CDR3 in DNA: TGTGCCAGCTCGCCGGCTCGAGCTAACTATGGCTACACCTTC. This codes for CASSPARANYGYTF.

The chain employs TRBV6-5 and TRBJ2-7; the D gene could be TRBD1 or TRBD2 (5 bases each). V dropped 7 bases and J dropped 3 bases, with 10 bases sitting between them. The CDR3 runs 12 residues. Germline lookup yields CDR1 MNHEY and CDR2 SVGAGI. DNA of the CDR3: TGTGCCAGCACTTCTGGGGGCTACGAGCAGTACTTC. Protein: CASTSGGYEQYF.

Details on this clonotype: This may arise from a read error, as a much more abundant clone is one base away. The chain employs TRBV5-1 and TRBJ1-1, with unresolved D. V was shortened by 1 base and J by 1 base, with 8 bases between the two germline ends. CDR1 and CDR2 (germline): SGHRS, YFSETQ. This CDR3 has 14 amino acids. Written as DNA, the CDR3 is TGCGCCAGCAGCTTGACAGCTTCGAACACTGAAGCTTTCTTT. It yields the protein CASSLTASNTEAFF.

Only a few counts were recorded for this clonotype. The genes are TRBV7-8 and TRBJ1-1; D is unclear. In germline, CDR1 is SGHVS, CDR2 FQNEAQ. V gave up 6 bases and J gave up 4 bases, with 21 bases separating them. The CDR3 runs to 16 residues. The CDR3 region has the DNA TGTGCCAGCAGTCCCCAGAGGAGCTTAGTGGGCACTGAAGCTTTCTTT. Translating it yields CASSPQRSLVGTEAFF.

Remarks on this clonotype: One end of the junction is discordant with germline, which a read error may explain. The chain uses TRBV5-1 and TRBJ1-2; perhaps TRBD1 as D (6 bases). Germline V gene lookup returns CDR1 SGHRS and CDR2 YFSETQ. The CDR3 is made up of 17 amino acids. The CDR3 bases are TGCGCCAGCAGCTTGGGGCCACTACAGGGATCGGACTATGGCTACGCCTTC. It translates to CASSLGPLQGSDYGYAF.

The table lists this clonotype with a few counts. The chain combines TRBV5-1 with TRBJ2-7; weak D call: TRBD1 (6 bases). This CDR3 has 13 residues. V was cut by 5 bases and J by 4 bases, with 13 bases left in between. Germline V gene sequence: CDR1 SGHRS, CDR2 YFSETQ. CDR3 in amino acids: CASRTGTTYEQYF. As DNA, the CDR3 is TGCGCCAGCAGAACAGGGACGACTTACGAGCAGTACTTC.

The chain carries TRBV27 and TRBJ2-1, with 9 bases matching TRBD2. V shed 5 bases, J shed 4 bases, and the junction held 12 bases outside the gene matches. The CDR3 length is 17 residues. Germline CDR1 MNHEY, CDR2 SMNVEV (reference sequence). The CDR3 DNA follows: TGTGCCAGCAGTCGAGGCCTTTCTAGCGGGGTTTACAATGAGCAGTTCTTC. Protein product: CASSRGLSSGVYNEQFF.

Here the CDR3 reads CASSLEREGKTQYF. CDR3 coding DNA: TGTGCCAGCAGCTTAGAGCGGGAGGGAAAGACCCAGTACTTC. This chain connects TRBV5-4 to TRBJ2-5; TRBD2 matches 10 bases. Looked up from germline, CDR1 is SGHNT and CDR2 is YYREEE (reference sequence). This CDR3 has 14 amino acids. The V and J ends lost 2 bases and 6 bases, in that order; junction bases with no gene match: 4.

The chain joins TRBV18 to TRBJ2-1, with D tentatively TRBD2 (5 bases). Germline V gene data show CDR1 as KGHSH and CDR2 as LQKENI. V lost 0 bases, J lost 0 bases, and 12 bases lay in between. There are 17 residues in the CDR3. The CDR3 reads CASSPPRAASSYNEQFF. In DNA, the CDR3 is TGTGCCAGCTCACCACCGCGGGCGGCGAGCTCCTACAATGAGCAGTTCTTC.

The chain is built from TRBV24-1 and TRBJ2-1; no firm D call. Deletions cut 5 bases from V and 5 bases from J, with 9 bases between. The CDR3 extends over 13 amino acids. Germline lookup yields CDR1 KGHDR and CDR2 SFDVKD. CDR3 protein: CATSGKADNEQFF. The CDR3, as DNA: TGTGCCACCAGTGGAAAAGCCGACAATGAGCAGTTCTTC.

This clonotype was picked up a small number of times. V gene TRBV10-3 combines with J gene TRBJ1-1, with TRBD1 matching over 10 bases. Germline-derived CDR1 and CDR2 are ENHRY and SYGVKD. Losses at the gene ends were 6 bases for V and 0 bases for J; bases not matched to a gene: 1. This CDR3 region has 14 residues. CDR3 in DNA: TGTGCCATCAGGGGACAGGGGCTGAACACTGAAGCTTTCTTT. It specifies CAIRGQGLNTEAFF.

For this clonotype: One end of the junction fails to match germline, which may point to a read error. The J gene is TRBJ2-3, the V gene TRBV29-1; D gene unclear. CDR1 and CDR2 (germline): SQVTM, ANQGSEA. The CDR3 is 12 amino acids. CDR3 nucleotide sequence: TGCGGCGTTCGGGTCTTCACAGATACGCAGTACTTT. This sequence encodes CGVRVFTDTQYF.

This clonotype showed up just a few times. The rearrangement uses TRBV9 and TRBJ1-5, with D hard to call. The CDR3 covers 14 residues. The germline V gene encodes CDR1 SGDLS and CDR2 YYNGEE. V was pared by 3 bases and J by 5 bases, with 12 bases between. The CDR3 DNA reads as TGTGCCAGCAGCGGCACAGCCATAGATCAGCCCCAGCATTTT. It specifies CASSGTAIDQPQHF. The full variable domain, with the rest looked up from reference TRBV9 and TRBJ1-5, is DSGVTQTPKHLITATGQRVTLRCSPRSGDLSVYWYQQSLDQGLQFLIQYYNGEERAKGNILERFSAQQFPDLHSELNLSSLELGDSALYFCASSGTAIDQPQHFGDGTRLSIL.

This chain joins TRBV12-5 and TRBJ1-1, with a tentative D call TRBD1 (6 bases). Trimming shortened V by 3 bases and J by 2 bases, and 13 bases separated the two germline ends. CDR1 is LGHNT and CDR2 is FRNRAP in the germline V gene. The CDR3 runs to 15 residues. CDR3 protein: CASGFSRGSNTEAFF. The CDR3 DNA reads TGTGCTAGTGGTTTCAGCAGGGGAAGTAACACTGAAGCTTTCTTT.

This clonotype was found a few times. The CDR3 sequence is CASDPAGLPQNTEAFF. In nucleotides, the CDR3 is TGTGCTAGTGATCCCGCAGGACTCCCCCAGAACACTGAAGCTTTCTTT. This chain joins TRBV12-5 and TRBJ1-1; D gene unclear. Trimming shortened V by 7 bases and J by 1 base, and 19 bases separated the two germline ends. The V gene's germline CDR1 is LGHNT and CDR2 FRNRAP. CDR3 size: 16 residues. Full variable domain (rest looked up from reference TRBV12-5 and TRBJ1-1): DARVTQTPRHKVTEMGQEVTMRCQPILGHNTVFWYRQTMMQGLELLAYFRNRAPLDDSGMPKDRFSAEMPDATLATLKIQPSEPRDSAVYFCASDPAGLPQNTEAFFGQGTRLTVV.

A few counts support this clonotype. The rearrangement joins TRBV18 to TRBJ2-7, with TRBD2 as a possible D gene (7 bases). The CDR3 has 13 amino acids. Looked up from germline, CDR1 is KGHSH and CDR2 is LQKENI. Trimming stripped 4 bases from V and 7 bases from J, with 14 bases between. The CDR3 loop reads CASSLKQGGEQYF. CDR3 coding DNA: TGTGCCAGCTCACTTAAACAGGGAGGGGAGCAGTACTTC.